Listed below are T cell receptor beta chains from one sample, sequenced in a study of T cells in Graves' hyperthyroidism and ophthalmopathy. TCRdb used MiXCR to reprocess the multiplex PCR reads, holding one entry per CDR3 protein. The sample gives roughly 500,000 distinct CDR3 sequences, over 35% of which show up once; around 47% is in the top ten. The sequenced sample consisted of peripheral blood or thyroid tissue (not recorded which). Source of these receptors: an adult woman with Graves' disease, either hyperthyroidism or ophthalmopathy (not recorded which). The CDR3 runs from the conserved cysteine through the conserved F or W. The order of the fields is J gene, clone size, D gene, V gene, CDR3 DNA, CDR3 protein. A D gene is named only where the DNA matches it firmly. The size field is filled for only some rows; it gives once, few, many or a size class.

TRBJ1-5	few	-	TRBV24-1	TGTGCCACCAGTGATTTGAATCGAGGGATTTATAGCAATCAGCCCCAGCATTTT	CATSDLNRGIYSNQPQHF
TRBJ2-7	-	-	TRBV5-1	TGTGCCAGCAGCTTGGAGCCGAGCTCCTACGAGCAGTACTTC	CASSLEPSSYEQYF
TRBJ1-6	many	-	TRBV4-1	TGCGCCAGCAGCCAAGATCCGGGGTCCTATAATTCACCCCTCCACTTT	CASSQDPGSYNSPLHF
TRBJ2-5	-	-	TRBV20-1	TGCAGTGCCAGCAGCTTGCAGGGAAAAGAGACCCAGTACTTC	CSASSLQGKETQYF
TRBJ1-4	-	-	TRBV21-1	TGTGCCAGCAGCACCCCGGGACAGTTAAATGAAAAACTGTTTTTT	CASSTPGQLNEKLFF
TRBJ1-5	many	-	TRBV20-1	TGCAGTGCTAAAAACGGGGGCAATCAGCCCCAGCATTTT	CSAKNGGNQPQHF
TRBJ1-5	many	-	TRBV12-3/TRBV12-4	TGTGCCAGCACCCAGGACAGTAATCAGCCCCAGCATTTT	CASTQDSNQPQHF
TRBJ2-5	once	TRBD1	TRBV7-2	TGTGCCAGCCCCGGAGACAGGGGGCAGAGGGAGACCCAGTACTTC	CASPGDRGQRETQYF
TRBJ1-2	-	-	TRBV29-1	TGCAGCGTTGAAGGACAGTTAGCTAACTATGGCTACACCTTC	CSVEGQLANYGYTF
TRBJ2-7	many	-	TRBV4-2	TGTGCCAGCAGCCAAGATGCGCATTATGAATACGAGCAGTACTTC	CASSQDAHYEYEQYF
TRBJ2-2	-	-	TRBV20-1	TGCAGTGCTTATACCCGGGAGACCACCGGGGAGCTGTTTTTT	CSAYTRETTGELFF
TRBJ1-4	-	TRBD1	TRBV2	TGTGCCAGCAGGGGACAGGGGATAACTAATGAAAAACTGTTTTTT	CASRGQGITNEKLFF
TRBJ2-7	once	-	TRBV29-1	TGCAGCGTTGGCCGGAGAAAAGATGGGTACGAGCAGTACTTC	CSVGRRKDGYEQYF
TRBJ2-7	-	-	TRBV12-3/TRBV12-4	TGTGCCAGCAGTTTGGTTACCGGGAGTGGCTACGAGCAGTACTTC	CASSLVTGSGYEQYF
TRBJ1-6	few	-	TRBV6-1	TGTGCCAGCAGTGAACAGGACCATTCACCCCTCCACTTT	CASSEQDHSPLHF
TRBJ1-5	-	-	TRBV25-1	TGTGCCAGCAGTGCCGGGATCAATCAGCCCCAGCATTTT	CASSAGINQPQHF
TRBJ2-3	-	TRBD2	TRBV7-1	TGTGCCAGCAGCTCGACTAGCGGGAGTAGAGATACGCAGTATTTT	CASSSTSGSRDTQYF
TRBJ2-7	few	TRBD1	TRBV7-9	TGTGCCAGCAGCCAAGCGGGACAGGGTGTCTACGAGCAGTACTTC	CASSQAGQGVYEQYF
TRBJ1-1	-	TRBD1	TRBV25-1	TGTGCCAGCAGTGGGACAGGAGGAGGCAACACTGAAGCTTTCTTT	CASSGTGGGNTEAFF
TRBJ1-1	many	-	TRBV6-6	TGTGCCAGCCCCAGGGAGCAGAACACTGAAGCTTTCTTT	CASPREQNTEAFF
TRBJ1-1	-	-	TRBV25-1	TGTGCCAGCAGTGAAACAGGACAGCACACTGAAGCTTTCTTT	CASSETGQHTEAFF
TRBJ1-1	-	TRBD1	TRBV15	TGTGCCACCAGCAGTAGGACAGGGATGAGCACTGAAGCTTTCTTT	CATSSRTGMSTEAFF
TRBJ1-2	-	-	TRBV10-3	TGTGCCATCAGTGTCGGACGAAAATCTTATGGCTACACCTTC	CAISVGRKSYGYTF
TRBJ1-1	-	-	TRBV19	TGTGCCAGCCTCCCCGGGGGCAGGTACACTGAAGCTTTCTTT	CASLPGGRYTEAFF